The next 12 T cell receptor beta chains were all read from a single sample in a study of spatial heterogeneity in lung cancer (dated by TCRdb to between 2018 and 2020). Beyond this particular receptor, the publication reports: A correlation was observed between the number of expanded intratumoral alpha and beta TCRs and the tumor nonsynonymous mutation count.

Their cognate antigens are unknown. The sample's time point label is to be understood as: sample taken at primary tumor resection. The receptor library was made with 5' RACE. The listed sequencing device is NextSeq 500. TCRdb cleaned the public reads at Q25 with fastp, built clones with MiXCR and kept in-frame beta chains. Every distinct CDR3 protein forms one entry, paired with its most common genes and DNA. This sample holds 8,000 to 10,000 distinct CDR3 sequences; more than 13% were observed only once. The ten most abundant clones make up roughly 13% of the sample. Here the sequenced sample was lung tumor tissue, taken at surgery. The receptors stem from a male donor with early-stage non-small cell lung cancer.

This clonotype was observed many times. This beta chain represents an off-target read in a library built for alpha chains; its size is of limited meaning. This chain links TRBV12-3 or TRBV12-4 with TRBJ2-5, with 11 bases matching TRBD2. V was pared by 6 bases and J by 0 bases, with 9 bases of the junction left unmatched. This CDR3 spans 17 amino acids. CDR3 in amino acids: CASSKQRGLADQETQYF. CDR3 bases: TGTGCCAGCAGCAAACAGCGGGGACTAGCGGACCAAGAGACCCAGTACTTC.

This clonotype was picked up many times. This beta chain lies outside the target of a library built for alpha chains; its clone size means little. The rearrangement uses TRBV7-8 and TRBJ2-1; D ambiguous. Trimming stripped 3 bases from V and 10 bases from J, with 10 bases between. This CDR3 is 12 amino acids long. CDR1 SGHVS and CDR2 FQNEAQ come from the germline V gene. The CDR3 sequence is CASSFRAEEQFF. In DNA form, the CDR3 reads TGTGCCAGCAGCTTCCGGGCCGAGGAGCAGTTCTTC.

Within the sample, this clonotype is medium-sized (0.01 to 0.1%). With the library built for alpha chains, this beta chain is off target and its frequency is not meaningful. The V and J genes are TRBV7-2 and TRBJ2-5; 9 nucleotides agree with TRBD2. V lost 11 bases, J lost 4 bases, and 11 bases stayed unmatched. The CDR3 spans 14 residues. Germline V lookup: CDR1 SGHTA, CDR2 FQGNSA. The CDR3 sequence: CASTRREGPETQYF. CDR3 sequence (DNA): TGTGCCTCCACGCGGCGGGAGGGCCCAGAGACCCAGTACTTC.

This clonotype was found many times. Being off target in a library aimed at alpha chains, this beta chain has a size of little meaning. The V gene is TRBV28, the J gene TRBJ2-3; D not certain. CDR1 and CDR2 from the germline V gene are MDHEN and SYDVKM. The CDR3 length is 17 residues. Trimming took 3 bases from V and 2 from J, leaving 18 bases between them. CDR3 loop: CASSFHPTLVSTDTQYF. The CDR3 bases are TGTGCCAGCAGTTTCCACCCGACGCTGGTGTCCACAGATACGCAGTATTTT.

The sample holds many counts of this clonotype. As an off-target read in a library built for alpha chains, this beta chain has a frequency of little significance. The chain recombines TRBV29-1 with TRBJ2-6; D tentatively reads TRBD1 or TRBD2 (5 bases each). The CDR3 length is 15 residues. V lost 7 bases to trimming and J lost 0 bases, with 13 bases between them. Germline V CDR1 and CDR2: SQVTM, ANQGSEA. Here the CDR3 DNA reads TGCAGCGCGACGGGACCCTACTCTGGGGCCAACGTCCTGACTTTC. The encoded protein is CSATGPYSGANVLTF.

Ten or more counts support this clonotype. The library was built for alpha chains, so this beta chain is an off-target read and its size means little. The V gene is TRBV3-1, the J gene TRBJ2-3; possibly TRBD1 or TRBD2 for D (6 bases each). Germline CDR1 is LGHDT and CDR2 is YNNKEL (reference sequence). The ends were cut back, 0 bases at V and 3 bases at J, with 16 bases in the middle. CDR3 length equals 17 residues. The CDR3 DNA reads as TGTGCCAGCAGCCAAGAGGAGGGGGTTTATCTTACAGATACGCAGTATTTT. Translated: CASSQEEGVYLTDTQYF.

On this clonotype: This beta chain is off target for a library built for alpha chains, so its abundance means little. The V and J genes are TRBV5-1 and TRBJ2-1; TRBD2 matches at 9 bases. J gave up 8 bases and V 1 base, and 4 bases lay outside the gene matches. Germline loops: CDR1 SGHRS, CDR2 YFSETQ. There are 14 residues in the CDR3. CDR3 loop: CASSLSGRLYEQFF. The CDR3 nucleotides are TGCGCCAGCAGCTTGAGCGGGAGGCTGTATGAGCAGTTCTTC. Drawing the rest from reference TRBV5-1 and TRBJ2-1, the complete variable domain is KAGVTQTPRYLIKTRGQQVTLSCSPISGHRSVSWYQQTPGQGLQFLFEYFSETQRNKGNFPGRFSGRQFSNSRSEMNVSTLELGDSALYLCASSLSGRLYEQFFGPGTRLTVL.

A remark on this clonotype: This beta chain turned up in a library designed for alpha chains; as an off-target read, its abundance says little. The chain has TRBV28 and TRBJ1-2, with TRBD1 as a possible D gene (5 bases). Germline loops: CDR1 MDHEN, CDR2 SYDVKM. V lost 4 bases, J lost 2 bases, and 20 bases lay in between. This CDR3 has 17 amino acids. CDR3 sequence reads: CASSSSSGGAKNYGYTF. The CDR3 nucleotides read TGTGCCAGCAGTTCGTCTAGTGGAGGGGCCAAGAACTATGGCTACACCTTC.

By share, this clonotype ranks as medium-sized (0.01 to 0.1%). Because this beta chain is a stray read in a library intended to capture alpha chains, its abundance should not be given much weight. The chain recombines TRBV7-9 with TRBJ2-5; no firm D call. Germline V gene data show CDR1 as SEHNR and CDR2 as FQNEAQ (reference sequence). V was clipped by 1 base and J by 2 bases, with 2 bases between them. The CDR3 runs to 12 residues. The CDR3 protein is CASSLVQETQYF. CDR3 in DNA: TGTGCCAGCAGCTTAGTGCAAGAGACCCAGTACTTC.

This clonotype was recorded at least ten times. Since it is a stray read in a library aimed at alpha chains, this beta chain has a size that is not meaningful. The CDR3 DNA follows: TGCGCCAGCAGCGGAGCGGGGGACGGCGAGCAGTACTTC. Protein: CASSGAGDGEQYF. The rearrangement uses TRBV5-1 and TRBJ2-7; 8 positions match TRBD2. Looked up from germline, CDR1 is SGHRS and CDR2 is YFSETQ. The CDR3 extends over 13 amino acids. The J segment lost 6 bases and the V segment lost 4 bases, leaving 6 bases of the junction unmatched. The variable domain in full, with the rest retrieved from reference TRBV5-1 and TRBJ2-7, is KAGVTQTPRYLIKTRGQQVTLSCSPISGHRSVSWYQQTPGQGLQFLFEYFSETQRNKGNFPGRFSGRQFSNSRSEMNVSTLELGDSALYLCASSGAGDGEQYFGPGTRLTVT.

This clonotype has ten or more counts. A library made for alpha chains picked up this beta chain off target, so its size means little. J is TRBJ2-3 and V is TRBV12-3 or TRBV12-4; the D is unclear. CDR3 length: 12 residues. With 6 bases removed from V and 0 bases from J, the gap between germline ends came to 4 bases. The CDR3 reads CASRPSTDTQYF. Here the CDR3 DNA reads TGTGCCAGCAGACCCAGCACAGATACGCAGTATTTT.

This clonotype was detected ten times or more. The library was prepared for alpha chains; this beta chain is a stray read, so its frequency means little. CDR3 in amino acids: CASRDGIKAGELFF. The CDR3 DNA follows: TGTGCCAGCAGGGACGGGATTAAAGCAGGGGAGCTGTTTTTT. This chain links TRBV12-3 or TRBV12-4 with TRBJ2-2, with D perhaps TRBD2 (5 bases). The CDR3 extends over 14 amino acids. V was clipped by 6 bases and J by 8 bases, with 16 bases between them.